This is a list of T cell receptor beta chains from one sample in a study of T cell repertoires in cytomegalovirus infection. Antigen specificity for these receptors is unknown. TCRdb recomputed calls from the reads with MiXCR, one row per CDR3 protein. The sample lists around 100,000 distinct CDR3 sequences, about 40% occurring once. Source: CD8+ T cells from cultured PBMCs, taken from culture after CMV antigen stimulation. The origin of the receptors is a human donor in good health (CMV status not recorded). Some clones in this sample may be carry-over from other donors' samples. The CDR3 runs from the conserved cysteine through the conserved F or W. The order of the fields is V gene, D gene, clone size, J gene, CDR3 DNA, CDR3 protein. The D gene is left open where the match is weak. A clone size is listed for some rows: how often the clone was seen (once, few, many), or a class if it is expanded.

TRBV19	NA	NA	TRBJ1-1	TGTGCCAGTAGTATAGCGGAGGGAGTAGGCACTGAAGCTTTCTTT	CASSIAEGVGTEAFF
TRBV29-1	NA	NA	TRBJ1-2	TGCAGCGTTGAAGAGGATCAGGACAGACTCTATGGCTACACCTTC	CSVEEDQDRLYGYTF
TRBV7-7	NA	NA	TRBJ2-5	TGTGCCAGCAGCTTAGCTGGGACCCAAGAGACCCAGTACTTC	CASSLAGTQETQYF
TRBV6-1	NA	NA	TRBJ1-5	TGTGCCAGTGAGGACACGGTCGGATGGCCCCAGCATTTT	CASEDTVGWPQHF
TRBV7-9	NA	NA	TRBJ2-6	TGTGCCAGCAGTTGGGAGGGACAGGACGTCCTGACTTTC	CASSWEGQDVLTF
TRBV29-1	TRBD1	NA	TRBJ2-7	TGCAGCGGAGCCGGGACAGGGGGCTACGAGCAGTACTTC	CSGAGTGGYEQYF
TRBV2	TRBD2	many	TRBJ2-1	TGTGCCAGCAGTGAAGGACGAACTAAACCGGGACTAGCGGCCGTCGGGTCCAATGAGCAGTTCTTC	CASSEGRTKPGLAAVGSNEQFF
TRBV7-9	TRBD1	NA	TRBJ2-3	TGTGCCAGCAGCCCCCCAGAGGGACAGGGGGCAATAGATACGCAGTATTTT	CASSPPEGQGAIDTQYF
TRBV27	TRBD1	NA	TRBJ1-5	TGTGCCAGCAGTTTAACAGGGGCGTTCTATCAGCCCCAGCATTTT	CASSLTGAFYQPQHF
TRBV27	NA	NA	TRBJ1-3	TGTGCCAGCAGCCCCGGAGAAAGTGGAAACACCATATATTTT	CASSPGESGNTIYF
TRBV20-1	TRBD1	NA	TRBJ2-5	TGCAGTGCTAGGGACAGGGCGAGGGATGGTCGAGAGACCCAGTACTTC	CSARDRARDGRETQYF
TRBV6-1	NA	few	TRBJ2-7	TGTGCCAGCGGAAGGGGCGAGCAGTACTTC	CASGRGEQYF
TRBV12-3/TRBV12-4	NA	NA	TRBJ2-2	TGTGCCAGCAGTTTATGGGCAGGGAACACCGGGGAGCTGTTTTTT	CASSLWAGNTGELFF
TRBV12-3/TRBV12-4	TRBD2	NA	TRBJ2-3	TGTGCCAGCAGAATCCGGGGGGGCCTCACAGATACGCAGTATTTT	CASRIRGGLTDTQYF
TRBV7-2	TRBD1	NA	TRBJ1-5	TGTGCCAGCAGCCCAAAACCCGGGACAGGGGGCAGTCAGTCCCAGCATTTT	CASSPKPGTGGSQSQHF
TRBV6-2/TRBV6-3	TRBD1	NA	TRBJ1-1	TGTGCCAGCAGTTGGGGGACAGGTGGGGGCACTGAAGCTTTCTTT	CASSWGTGGGTEAFF
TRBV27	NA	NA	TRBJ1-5	TGTGCCAGCAGTTCAGGGGTAAGCCAGCCCCAGCATTTT	CASSSGVSQPQHF
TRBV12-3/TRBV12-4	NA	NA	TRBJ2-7	TGTGCCAGCAGTTTAGGTGTGGGTAGCAACGAGCAGTACTTC	CASSLGVGSNEQYF
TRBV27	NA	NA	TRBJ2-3	TGTGCCAGCAGCCCTTTGAGGGGCCAGGGCACAGATACGCAGTATTTT	CASSPLRGQGTDTQYF
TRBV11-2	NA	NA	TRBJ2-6	TGTGCCAGCAGCAACCCCGCCGGGACTTCACAGATCAGGGCCAACGTCCTGACTTTC	CASSNPAGTSQIRANVLTF